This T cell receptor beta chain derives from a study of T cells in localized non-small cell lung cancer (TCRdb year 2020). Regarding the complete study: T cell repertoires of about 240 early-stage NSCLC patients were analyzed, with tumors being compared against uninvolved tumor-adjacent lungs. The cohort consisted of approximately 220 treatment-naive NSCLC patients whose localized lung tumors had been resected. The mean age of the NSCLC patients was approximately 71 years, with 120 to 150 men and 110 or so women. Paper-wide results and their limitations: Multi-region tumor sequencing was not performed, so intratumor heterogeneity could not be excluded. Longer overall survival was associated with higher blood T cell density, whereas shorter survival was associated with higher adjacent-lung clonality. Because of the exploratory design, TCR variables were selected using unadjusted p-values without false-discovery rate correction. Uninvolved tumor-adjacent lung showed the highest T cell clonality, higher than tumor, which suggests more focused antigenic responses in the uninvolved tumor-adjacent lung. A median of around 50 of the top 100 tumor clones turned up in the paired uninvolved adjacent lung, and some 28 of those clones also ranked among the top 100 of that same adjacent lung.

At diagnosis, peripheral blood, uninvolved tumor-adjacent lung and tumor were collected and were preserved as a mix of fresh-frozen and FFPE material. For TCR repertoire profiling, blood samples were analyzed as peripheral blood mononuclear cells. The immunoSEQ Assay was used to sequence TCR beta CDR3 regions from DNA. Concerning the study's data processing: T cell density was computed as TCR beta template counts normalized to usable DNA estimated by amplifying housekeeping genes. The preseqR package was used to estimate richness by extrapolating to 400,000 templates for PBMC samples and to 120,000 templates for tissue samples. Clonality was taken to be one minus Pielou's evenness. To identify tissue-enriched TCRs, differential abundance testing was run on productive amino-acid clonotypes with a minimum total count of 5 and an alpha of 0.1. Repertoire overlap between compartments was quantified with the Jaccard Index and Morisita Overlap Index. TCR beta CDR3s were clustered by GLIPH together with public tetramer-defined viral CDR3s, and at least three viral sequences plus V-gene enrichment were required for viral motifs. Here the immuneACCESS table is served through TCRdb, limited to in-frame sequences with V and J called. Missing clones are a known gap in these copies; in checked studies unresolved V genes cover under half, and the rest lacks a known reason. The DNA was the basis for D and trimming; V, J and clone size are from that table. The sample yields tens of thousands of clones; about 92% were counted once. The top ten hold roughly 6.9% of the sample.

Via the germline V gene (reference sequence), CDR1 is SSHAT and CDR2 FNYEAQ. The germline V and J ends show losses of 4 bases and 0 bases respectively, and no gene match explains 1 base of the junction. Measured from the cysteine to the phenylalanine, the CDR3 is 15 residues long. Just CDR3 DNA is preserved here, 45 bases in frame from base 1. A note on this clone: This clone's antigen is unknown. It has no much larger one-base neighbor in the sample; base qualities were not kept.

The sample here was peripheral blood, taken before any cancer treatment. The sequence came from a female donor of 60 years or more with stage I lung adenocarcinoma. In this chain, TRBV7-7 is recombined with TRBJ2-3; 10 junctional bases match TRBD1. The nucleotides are TGTGCCAGCAGCTCGACAGGGGGCAGCACAGATACGCAGTATTTT. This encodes CASSSTGGSTDTQYF.